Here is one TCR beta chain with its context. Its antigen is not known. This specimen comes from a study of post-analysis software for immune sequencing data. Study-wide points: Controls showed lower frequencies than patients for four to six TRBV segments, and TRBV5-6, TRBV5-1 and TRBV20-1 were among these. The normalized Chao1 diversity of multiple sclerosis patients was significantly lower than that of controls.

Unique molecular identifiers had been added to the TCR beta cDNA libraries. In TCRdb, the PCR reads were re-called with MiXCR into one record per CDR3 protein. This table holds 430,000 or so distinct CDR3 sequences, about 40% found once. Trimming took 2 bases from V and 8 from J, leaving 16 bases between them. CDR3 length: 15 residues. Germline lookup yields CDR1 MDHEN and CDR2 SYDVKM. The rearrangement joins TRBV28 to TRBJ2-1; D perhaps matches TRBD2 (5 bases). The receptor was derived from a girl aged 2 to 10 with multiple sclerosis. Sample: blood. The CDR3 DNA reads TGTGCCAGCAGTTTAGTAGAGGTTGGACTCCATGAGCAGTTCTTC. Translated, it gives CASSLVEVGLHEQFF.